The 17 T cell receptor beta chains listed next were all sequenced from one sample in a study of T cell responses to AZD1222 COVID-19 vaccine. Only in-frame clones appear in the TCRdb table, and some are missing; sequencing was by immunoSEQ multiplex PCR. Here the sample spans approximately 52,000 clones, approximately 90% being singletons. The source material was peripheral blood, sampled 28 days after the second AZD1222 dose. These receptors all stem from an adult who received the AZD1222 COVID-19 vaccine.

The J gene is TRBJ1-3, the V gene TRBV6-5; a weak D match, TRBD1 (6 bases). Per germline, CDR1 MNHEY and CDR2 SVGAGI. This CDR3 contains 15 residues. V gave up 0 bases and J gave up 2 bases, with 8 bases separating them. The CDR3: CASSYSQGPGNTIYF. CDR3 sequence (DNA): TGTGCCAGCAGTTACTCACAGGGACCTGGAAACACCATATATTTT.

The J gene is TRBJ2-3, the V gene TRBV3-1 (or the pseudogene TRBV3-2), with 8 bases matching TRBD2. The CDR3 covers 15 residues. From germline, CDR1 is LGHDT and CDR2 YNNKEL (reference sequence). With V trimmed by 4 bases and J by 8 bases, 11 bases remained unmatched. For the CDR3, the DNA is TGTGCCAGCAGCCCATCAAGCGGGAGAGGGGGTACGCAGTATTTT. Its translation is CASSPSSGRGGTQYF.

This rearrangement joins TRBV29-1 to TRBJ2-1; 14 bases map to TRBD2. CDR3 length equals 16 residues. The germline gives CDR1 SQVTM, CDR2 ANQGSEA. V lost 7 bases to trimming and J lost 2 bases; unmatched junction nucleotides: 7. The CDR3 sequence is CSGGLAGVPTYNEQFF. For the CDR3, the DNA is TGCAGCGGGGGACTAGCGGGAGTTCCGACCTACAATGAGCAGTTCTTC.

The chain joins TRBV6-5 to TRBJ1-1, with TRBD1 identical over 7 bases. With V trimmed by 5 bases and J by 5 bases, 2 bases remained unmatched. CDR1 and CDR2 from the germline V gene are MNHEY and SVGAGI. The CDR3 is 12 residues long. The CDR3 loop is CASSRTGTEAFF. CDR3 nucleotide sequence: TGTGCCAGCAGTCGGACAGGTACTGAAGCTTTCTTT.

This clone is a singleton in its sample. The CDR3 nucleotides read TGTGCCAGCAGCGACAGGGGGCGAGGGTGGGAAGAGACCCAGTACTTC. It translates to CASSDRGRGWEETQYF. The genes are TRBV28 and TRBJ2-5; 10 bases line up with TRBD1. CDR1 and CDR2 (germline): MDHEN, SYDVKM. The CDR3 sequence is 16 residues long. J lost 3 bases, V lost 6 bases, and 10 bases had no gene match. The whole variable domain, remainder taken from reference TRBV28 and TRBJ2-5, is DVKVTQSSRYLVKRTGEKVFLECVQDMDHENMFWYRQDPGLGLRLIYFSYDVKMKEKGDIPEGYSVSREKKERFSLILESASTNQTSMYLCASSDRGRGWEETQYFGPGTRLLVL.

This rearrangement joins TRBV24-1 to TRBJ2-2, with D possibly being TRBD1 (6 bases). V was pared by 9 bases and J by 7 bases, with 17 bases between. This CDR3 region has 14 residues. Germline assignment: CDR1 KGHDR and CDR2 SFDVKD. This chain's CDR3 is CATGEPGQRGELFF. The DNA for the CDR3 is TGTGCCACCGGAGAACCGGGACAACGCGGGGAGCTGTTTTTT.

This chain connects TRBV6-5 to TRBJ2-7; no definite D call. Between the trimmed V and J ends, which lost 1 base and 0 bases, there was a span of 4 bases. CDR3 size: 13 residues. Germline V gene sequence: CDR1 MNHEY, CDR2 SVGAGI. For the CDR3, the DNA is TGTGCCAGCAGTTACTTAAGCTCCTACGAGCAGTACTTC. Amino acids: CASSYLSSYEQYF.

This chain uses TRBV5-1 with TRBJ2-1, with 11 bases lining up with TRBD2. Germline V gives CDR1 SGHRS, CDR2 YFSETQ. The V and J ends lost 4 bases and 6 bases, in that order; junction bases with no gene match: 24. The CDR3 runs to 21 residues. The CDR3 DNA sequence: TGCGCCAGCAGCCTAAGGTTAGGGGGCTTAGCGGGAGGGCCGTCTTTCAATGAGCAGTTCTTC. Amino acids: CASSLRLGGLAGGPSFNEQFF. Full variable domain (remainder filled in from reference TRBV5-1 and TRBJ2-1): KAGVTQTPRYLIKTRGQQVTLSCSPISGHRSVSWYQQTPGQGLQFLFEYFSETQRNKGNFPGRFSGRQFSNSRSEMNVSTLELGDSALYLCASSLRLGGLAGGPSFNEQFFGPGTRLTVL.

The chain links TRBV28 to TRBJ2-7; D is tentatively TRBD1 or TRBD2 (6 bases each). There are 14 residues in the CDR3. V was trimmed by 7 bases and J by 6 bases, leaving 19 bases between them. CDR1 is MDHEN, CDR2 SYDVKM, per germline. CDR3 loop: CASTRGLAPFEQYF. The CDR3 coding sequence is TGTGCCAGCACCCGGGGGCTAGCCCCTTTCGAGCAGTACTTC.

This sequence joins TRBV28 and TRBJ2-7; the match to TRBD2 covers 9 bases. The germline CDR1 and CDR2 sequences are MDHEN and SYDVKM. CDR3 length: 15 amino acids. V dropped 7 bases and J dropped 2; count of bases not matched to a gene: 9. The CDR3 loop is CASNPPGLAPYEQYF. The CDR3 bases are TGTGCCAGCAATCCCCCGGGACTAGCACCCTACGAGCAGTACTTC.

The rearrangement joins TRBV5-1 to TRBJ2-3; no clear D gene. Germline CDR1 and CDR2: SGHRS and YFSETQ. CDR3 size: 12 residues. Trimming cost V 5 bases and J 5 bases, with 9 bases left between them. Here the CDR3 reads CASRSMGDTQYF. The CDR3, as DNA: TGCGCCAGCAGATCAATGGGAGATACGCAGTATTTT.

V and J are TRBV28 and TRBJ1-4, with 10 bases aligning to TRBD1. V gave up 8 bases and J gave up 5 bases; unmatched junction bases: 8. Germline values: CDR1 MDHEN, CDR2 SYDVKM. The CDR3 is made up of 15 amino acids. DNA of the CDR3: TGTGCCAGCGGGATGACGGACAGGGGGAATGAAAAACTGTTTTTT. This translates into CASGMTDRGNEKLFF.

This clone rates as large. This rearrangement joins TRBV10-2 to TRBJ1-2; D might be TRBD1 (5 bases). The length of the CDR3 is 12 residues. V lost 6 bases and J 5 bases, leaving 10 bases between the germline ends. Germline CDR1 WSHSY, CDR2 SAAADI. The chain's CDR3 is CASREGSYGYTF. The CDR3 region has the DNA TGCGCCAGCAGAGAGGGGTCTTATGGCTACACCTTC.

The chain couples TRBV9 to TRBJ1-2; 7 bases map to TRBD1. Germline CDR1 SGDLS, CDR2 YYNGEE. V was pared by 3 bases and J by 2 bases, with 1 base of the junction left unmatched. The CDR3 contains 13 residues. The CDR3 protein is CASSEQGNYGYTF. CDR3 nucleotide sequence: TGTGCCAGCAGCGAACAGGGGAACTATGGCTACACCTTC.

The chain uses TRBV7-3 and TRBJ2-3, with a weak D call TRBD2 (6 bases). CDR1 and CDR2 (germline): SGHTA, FQGTGA. Deletions cut 5 bases from V and 2 bases from J, with 11 bases between. CDR3 length: 14 amino acids. CDR3 in DNA: TGTGCCAGCAGCACGGGACTGTACACAGATACGCAGTATTTT. This encodes CASSTGLYTDTQYF.

This chain joins TRBV18 and TRBJ1-1, with a weak D call TRBD1 (5 bases). Germline CDR1 and CDR2: KGHSH and LQKENI. This CDR3 comprises 16 residues. V lost 1 base and J lost 3, with 15 bases in between. The CDR3 DNA reads TGTGCCAGCTCACCACAAATGGGGCAGGGATACACTGAAGCTTTCTTT. It yields the protein CASSPQMGQGYTEAFF.

This chain connects TRBV5-1 to TRBJ2-3; 9 bases line up with TRBD2. CDR3 size: 18 residues. Germline lookup yields CDR1 SGHRS and CDR2 YFSETQ. V shed 3 bases and J 3 bases; nucleotides not matched to a gene: 14. The CDR3 reads CASSSRVAGVSRTDTQYF. CDR3 DNA: TGCGCCAGCAGCTCCCGAGTAGCGGGAGTGTCGAGGACAGATACGCAGTATTTT.